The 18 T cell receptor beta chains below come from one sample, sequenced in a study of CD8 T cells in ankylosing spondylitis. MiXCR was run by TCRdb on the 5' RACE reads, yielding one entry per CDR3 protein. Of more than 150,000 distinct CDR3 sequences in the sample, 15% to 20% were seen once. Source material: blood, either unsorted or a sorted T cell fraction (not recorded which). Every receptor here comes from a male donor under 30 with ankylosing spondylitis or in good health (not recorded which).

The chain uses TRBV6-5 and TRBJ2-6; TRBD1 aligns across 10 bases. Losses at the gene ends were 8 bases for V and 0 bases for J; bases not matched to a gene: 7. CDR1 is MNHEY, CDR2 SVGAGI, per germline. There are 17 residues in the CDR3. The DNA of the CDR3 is TGTGCCAGCCTACCTCGGGACAGGGGCTCTGGGGCCAACGTCCTGACTTTC. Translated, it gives CASLPRDRGSGANVLTF.

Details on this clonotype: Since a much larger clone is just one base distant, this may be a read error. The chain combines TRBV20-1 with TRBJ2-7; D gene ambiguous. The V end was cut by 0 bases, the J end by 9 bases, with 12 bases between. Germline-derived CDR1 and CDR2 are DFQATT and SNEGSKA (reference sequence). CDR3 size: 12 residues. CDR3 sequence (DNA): TGCAGTGCTAGAGATGGATCTCGCGTGCAGTACTTC. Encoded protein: CSARDGSRVQYF.

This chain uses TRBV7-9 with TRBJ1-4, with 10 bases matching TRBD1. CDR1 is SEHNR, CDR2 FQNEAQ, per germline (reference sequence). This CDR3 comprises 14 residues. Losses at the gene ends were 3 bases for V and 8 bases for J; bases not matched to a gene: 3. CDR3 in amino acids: CASSFRDRGEKLFF. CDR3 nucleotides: TGTGCCAGCAGCTTCCGGGACAGGGGAGAAAAACTGTTTTTT.

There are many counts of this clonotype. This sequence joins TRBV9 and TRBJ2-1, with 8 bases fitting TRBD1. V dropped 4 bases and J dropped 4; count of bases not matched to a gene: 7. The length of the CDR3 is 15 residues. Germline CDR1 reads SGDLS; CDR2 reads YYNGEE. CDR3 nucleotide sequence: TGTGCCAGCAGCCTCAGACAGGGGCTGTACAATGAGCAGTTCTTC. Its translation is CASSLRQGLYNEQFF.

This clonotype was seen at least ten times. CDR3 protein: CASSESAAYNEQFF. The CDR3 nucleotides read TGTGCCAGCAGTGAATCTGCAGCTTACAATGAGCAGTTCTTC. This sequence joins TRBV25-1 and TRBJ2-1, with D unclear. Germline CDR1 and CDR2: MGHDK and SYGVNS. V dropped 1 base and J dropped 4 bases, with 8 bases sitting between them. The CDR3 is made up of 14 amino acids.

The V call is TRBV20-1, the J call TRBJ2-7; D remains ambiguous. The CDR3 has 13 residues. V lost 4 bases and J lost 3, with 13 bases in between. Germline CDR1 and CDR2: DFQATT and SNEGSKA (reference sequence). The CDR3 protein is CSATSASSYEQYF. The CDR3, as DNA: TGCAGTGCTACGTCGGCCTCGAGCTACGAGCAGTACTTC.

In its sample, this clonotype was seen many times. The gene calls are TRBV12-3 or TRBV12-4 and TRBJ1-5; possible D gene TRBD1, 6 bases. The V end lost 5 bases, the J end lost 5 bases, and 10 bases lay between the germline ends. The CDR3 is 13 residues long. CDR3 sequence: CASSRQEDQPQHF. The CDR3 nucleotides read TGTGCCAGCAGTCGACAGGAGGATCAGCCCCAGCATTTT.

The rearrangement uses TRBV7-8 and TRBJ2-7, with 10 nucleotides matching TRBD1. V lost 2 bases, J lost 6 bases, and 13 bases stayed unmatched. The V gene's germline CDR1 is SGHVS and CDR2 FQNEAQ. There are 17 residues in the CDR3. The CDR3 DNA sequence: TGTGCCAGCAGCTTATTACCGGGACAGGGGAGCCATCTCGAGCAGTACGTC. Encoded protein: CASSLLPGQGSHLEQYV.

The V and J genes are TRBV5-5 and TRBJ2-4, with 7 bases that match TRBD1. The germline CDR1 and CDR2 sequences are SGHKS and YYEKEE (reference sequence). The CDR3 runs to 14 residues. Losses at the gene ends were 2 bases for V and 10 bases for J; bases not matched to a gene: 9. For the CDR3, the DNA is TGTGCCAGCAGCTTTGAGACAGGGTCGCGTATTCAGTACTTC. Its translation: CASSFETGSRIQYF.

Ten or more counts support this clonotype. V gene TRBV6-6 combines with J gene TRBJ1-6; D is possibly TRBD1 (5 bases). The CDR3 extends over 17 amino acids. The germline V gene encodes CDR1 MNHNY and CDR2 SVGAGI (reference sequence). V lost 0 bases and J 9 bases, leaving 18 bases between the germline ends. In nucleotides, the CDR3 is TGTGCCAGCAGTTACTCGATATTGCAGGGAAATACTTCACCCCTCCACTTT. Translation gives CASSYSILQGNTSPLHF.

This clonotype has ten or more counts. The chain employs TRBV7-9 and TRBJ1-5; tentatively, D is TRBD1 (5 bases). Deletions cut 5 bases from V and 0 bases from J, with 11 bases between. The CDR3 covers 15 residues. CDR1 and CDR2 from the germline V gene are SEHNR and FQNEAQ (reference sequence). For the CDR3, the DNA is TGTGCCAGCAGCCCGGGGGTTAATAGCAATCAGCCCCAGCATTTT. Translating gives CASSPGVNSNQPQHF.

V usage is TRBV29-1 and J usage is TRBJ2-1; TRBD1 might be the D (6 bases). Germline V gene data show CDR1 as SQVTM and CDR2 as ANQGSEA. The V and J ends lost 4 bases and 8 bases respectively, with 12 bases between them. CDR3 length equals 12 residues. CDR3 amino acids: CSVVHRAHEQFF. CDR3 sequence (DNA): TGCAGCGTTGTGCACAGGGCCCATGAGCAGTTCTTC.

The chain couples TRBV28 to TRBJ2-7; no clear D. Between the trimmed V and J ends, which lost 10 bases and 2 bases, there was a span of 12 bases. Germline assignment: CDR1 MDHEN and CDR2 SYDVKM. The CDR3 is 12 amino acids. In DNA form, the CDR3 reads TGTGCCACGGCCGGCCGGGCCTACGAGCAGTACTTC. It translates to CATAGRAYEQYF. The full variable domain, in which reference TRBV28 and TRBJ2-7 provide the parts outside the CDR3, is DVKVTQSSRYLVKRTGEKVFLECVQDMDHENMFWYRQDPGLGLRLIYFSYDVKMKEKGDIPEGYSVSREKKERFSLILESASTNQTSMYLCATAGRAYEQYFGPGTRLTVT.

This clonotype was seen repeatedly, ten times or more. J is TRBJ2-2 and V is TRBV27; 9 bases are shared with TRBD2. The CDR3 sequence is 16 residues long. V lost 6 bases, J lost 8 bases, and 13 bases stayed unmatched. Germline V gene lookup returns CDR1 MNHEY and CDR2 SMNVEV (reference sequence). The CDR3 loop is CASRPWVSGRGGELFF. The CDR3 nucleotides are TGTGCCAGCAGGCCTTGGGTTAGCGGGAGAGGAGGGGAGCTGTTTTTT.

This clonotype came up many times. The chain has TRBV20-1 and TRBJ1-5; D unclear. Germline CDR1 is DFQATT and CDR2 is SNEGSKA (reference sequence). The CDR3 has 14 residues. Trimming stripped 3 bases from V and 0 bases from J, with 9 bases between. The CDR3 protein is CSASGTDSNQPQHF. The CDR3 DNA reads TGCAGTGCTAGCGGTACAGATAGCAATCAGCCCCAGCATTTT.

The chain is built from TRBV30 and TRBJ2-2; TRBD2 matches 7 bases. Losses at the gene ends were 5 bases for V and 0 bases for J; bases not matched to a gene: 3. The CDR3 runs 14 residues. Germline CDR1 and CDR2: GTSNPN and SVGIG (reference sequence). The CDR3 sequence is CAWAGLTNTGELFF. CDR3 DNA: TGTGCCTGGGCGGGACTAACGAACACCGGGGAGCTGTTTTTT. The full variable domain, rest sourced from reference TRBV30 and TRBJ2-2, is SQTIHQWPATLVQPVGSPLSLECTVEGTSNPNLYWYRQAAGRGLQLLFYSVGIGQISSEVPQNLSASRPQDRQFILSSKKLLLSDSGFYLCAWAGLTNTGELFFGEGSRLTVL.

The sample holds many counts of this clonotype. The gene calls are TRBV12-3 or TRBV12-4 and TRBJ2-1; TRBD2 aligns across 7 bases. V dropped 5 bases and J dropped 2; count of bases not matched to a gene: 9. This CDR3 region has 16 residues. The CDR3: CASSLRMGGPYNEQFF. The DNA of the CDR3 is TGTGCCAGCAGTCTCCGGATGGGAGGGCCCTACAATGAGCAGTTCTTC.

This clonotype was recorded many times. CDR3 sequence: CASSHGGAYGYTF. CDR3 DNA sequence: TGTGCCAGCAGCCACGGGGGGGCATATGGCTACACCTTC. The chain carries TRBV6-6 and TRBJ1-2; possible D gene TRBD1, 6 bases. Deletions cut 6 bases from V and 5 bases from J, with 13 bases between. CDR3 length: 13 amino acids. CDR1 is MNHNY, CDR2 SVGAGI, per germline (reference sequence).